A single T cell receptor beta chain is shown here with its context. The table came from immunoSEQ multiplex PCR; TCRdb's copy has only in-frame clones and leaves some out. This sample has tens of thousands of clones; 86% occur once, and the top ten carry 25%. The data were taken from a study of OX40 agonist ivuxolimab in advanced cancers. Study details: Antecedent anti-PD-1, anti-PD-L1 or anti-CTLA-4 therapy was permissible, with roughly 36% having received some.

The CDR3 runs 12 residues. The germline CDR1 and CDR2 sequences are MDHEN and SYDVKM. Trimming shortened V by 4 bases and J by 4 bases, and 8 bases separated the two germline ends. The receptor comes from an adult with an advanced solid tumor such as melanoma, head and neck, liver or kidney cancer. The chain joins TRBV28 to TRBJ2-7; a possible D gene is TRBD2 (6 bases). The source was CD4+ or CD8+ T cells sorted from blood, collected in a trial of the OX40 agonist ivuxolimab. CDR3 in amino acids: CASSYGSYEQYF. The CDR3, as DNA: TGTGCCAGCAGTTACGGGAGTTACGAGCAGTACTTC.